This paragraph covers one T cell receptor beta chain sequence. This CDR3 contains 14 residues. Germline CDR1 and CDR2: MNHEY and SVGAGI. The ends were cut back, 2 bases at V and 1 base at J, with 8 bases in the middle. The data stem from a study of blood T cell repertoires in COVID-19. Background on the study: The samples span acute and convalescent COVID-19 from the United States, Italy and Spain.

As processed by the authors: Reference gene primer amplification gave nucleated cell count estimates. TCRdb's table, derived via immunoSEQ multiplex PCR, lists solely in-frame clones and lacks some. V, J and clone size were drawn from that table, and D and trimming were deduced from the DNA. The sample holds 150,000 to 200,000 clones, roughly 85% seen once. The clonotype was recovered from a man in his forties or fifties with active or convalescent COVID-19. Material for sequencing was peripheral blood. This chain joins TRBV6-5 and TRBJ1-1; D unclear. The CDR3 region is CASSYAAKNTEAFF. DNA of the CDR3: TGTGCCAGCAGTTACGCGGCAAAGAACACTGAAGCTTTCTTT.